A selection of T cell receptor beta chains follows, all from one sample in a study of T cell clusters in autoimmune cytopenias. TCRdb re-analyzed the multiplex PCR reads; it lists each CDR3 protein once, without DNA. The sample totals roughly 7,000 distinct CDR3 sequences. These records were also assigned to another study, of T cell repertoires in aging, cancer and after chemotherapy.

Sequencing input: peripheral blood. The receptors were gathered from a human donor in good health. The CDR3 runs from the conserved cysteine through the conserved F or W. The order of the fields is J gene, clone size, V gene, CDR3 protein. Clone size is stated in some rows and not others, as once, few, many or a class when expanded.

>TRBJ2-3|NA|TRBV19
CASRSPGGPSTDTQYF
>TRBJ1-5|medium-sized|TRBV27
CASSFTGYSQPQHF
>TRBJ1-2|medium-sized|TRBV19
CASSIQGQVYGYTF
>TRBJ2-5|NA|TRBV27
CASSLSLGKGTQYF
>TRBJ1-5|NA|TRBV6-2/TRBV6-3
CAPTDCNQPQHF
>TRBJ1-6|NA|TRBV6-2/TRBV6-3
CASVPGSRNSPLHF
>TRBJ1-1|NA|TRBV12-3/TRBV12-4
CASSRGVGSRYTEAFF
>TRBJ1-2|medium-sized|TRBV6-5
CATSDSAPSYGYTF
>TRBJ2-4|NA|TRBV5-5
CASSLALAGHPGLAKNIQYF
>TRBJ2-1|NA|TRBV6-5
CASNHGRGGNTINEQFF
>TRBJ1-2|NA|TRBV6-5
CASRPVTIQGRKNGYTF
>TRBJ2-1|NA|TRBV12-3/TRBV12-4
CASGTSGGSNEQFF